This TCR beta chain was recorded in a study of blood T cells in healthy people across ages. The CDR3 sequence is 13 residues long. Per the germline V gene, CDR1 is GTSNPN and CDR2 is SVGIG (reference sequence). V lost 5 bases and J lost 4; bases outside the gene matches: 6. With a J-beta primer mix and a sample-barcoded 5' primer, a second PCR ran 7 to 11 cycles. TCRdb ran MiXCR on the 5' RACE reads and lists one entry per CDR3 protein. The repertoire holds around 820,000 distinct CDR3 sequences, with roughly 25% as singletons. Isolation recovered at least 6 million PBMCs from every sample. These data also formed part of another study, on T cells of mothers and their children.

The rearrangement uses TRBV30 and TRBJ1-2, with 8 nucleotides matching TRBD1. The TCR was taken from a boy younger than 18 in good health. Sequenced input: blood. CDR3 in DNA: TGTGCCTGGCGCCGGGACAGGCCCTATGGCTACACCTTC. Translation gives CAWRRDRPYGYTF.